This passage covers 21 T cell receptor beta chains from one sample sequenced in a study of blood T cell repertoires in COVID-19 (dated by TCRdb to 2019 to 2021). The library was made by the immunoSEQ multiplex PCR assay. The source is immuneACCESS, and TCRdb retained only in-frame sequences with V and J called. Part of the clones is not carried over; for the studies checked, unresolved V genes explain less than half of this, and the remainder is unexplained. The sample contains more than 200,000 clones, roughly 84% of them found a single time. Approximately 2.2% of the sample is in the top ten clones. The specimen was peripheral blood. These receptors originate from a woman aged 40 to 50 who had recovered from COVID-19.

This clone was found once. This chain links TRBV27 with TRBJ2-1; 11 nucleotides line up with TRBD2. J was trimmed by 10 bases and V by 2 bases; bases with no gene match: 28. Germline V gives CDR1 MNHEY, CDR2 SMNVEV (reference sequence). This CDR3 contains 22 residues. DNA for the CDR3: TGTGCCAGCAGTTTAAGAAGCCGTGGGGCACCTCAGACTAGCGGGGATGTCGGAGAGCAGTTCTTC. Translation gives CASSLRSRGAPQTSGDVGEQFF.

The chain employs TRBV5-1 and TRBJ2-7; D might be TRBD1 (6 bases). CDR1 SGHRS and CDR2 YFSETQ come from the germline V gene. Trimming took 1 base from V and 0 from J, leaving 14 bases between them. The length of the CDR3 is 16 residues. The CDR3 nucleotides are TGCGCCAGCAGCTTGCAGGTCCCAGGGGACTCCTACGAGCAGTACTTC. Translating it yields CASSLQVPGDSYEQYF. Variable domain in full (rest from reference TRBV5-1 and TRBJ2-7): KAGVTQTPRYLIKTRGQQVTLSCSPISGHRSVSWYQQTPGQGLQFLFEYFSETQRNKGNFPGRFSGRQFSNSRSEMNVSTLELGDSALYLCASSLQVPGDSYEQYFGPGTRLTVT.

V usage is TRBV6-5 and J usage is TRBJ2-5; a weak D match, TRBD2 (6 bases). Trimming removed 9 bases at V and 1 base at J, with 9 bases between. The CDR3 is made up of 12 amino acids. Germline CDR1 is MNHEY and CDR2 is SVGAGI. The CDR3, as DNA: TGTGCCAGTGGGGGGATCCAAGAGACCCAGTACTTC. Translating gives CASGGIQETQYF.

The chain has TRBV19 and TRBJ1-2; 8 bases agree with TRBD1. Germline CDR1 is LNHDA and CDR2 is SQIVND (reference sequence). Trimming cost V 4 bases and J 9 bases; bases outside gene matches: 13. This CDR3 is 15 amino acids long. The CDR3 coding sequence is TGTGCCAGTAGTACGCCCCTCCGGACAGGGCTACGCTACACCTTC. Protein sequence: CASSTPLRTGLRYTF.

This clone was counted between two and nine times. The chain employs TRBV5-4 and TRBJ2-7; 9 bases align to TRBD2. The CDR3 sequence is 15 residues long. Per germline, CDR1 SGHNT and CDR2 YYREEE (reference sequence). J was trimmed by 2 bases and V by 0 bases; bases with no gene match: 3. The CDR3 region is CASSLDGGGAYEQYF. CDR3 DNA: TGTGCCAGCAGCTTGGACGGCGGGGGGGCCTACGAGCAGTACTTC. Using reference TRBV5-4 and TRBJ2-7 for the parts outside the CDR3, the full variable domain is ETGVTQSPTHLIKTRGQQVTLRCSSQSGHNTVSWYQQALGQGPQFIFQYYREEENGRGNFPPRFSGLQFPNYSSELNVNALELDDSALYLCASSLDGGGAYEQYFGPGTRLTVT.

This chain joins TRBV7-2 and TRBJ2-7; D is possibly TRBD1 (6 bases). CDR3 size: 14 residues. Germline lookup yields CDR1 SGHTA and CDR2 FQGNSA. Between the trimmed V and J ends, which lost 2 bases and 3 bases, there was a span of 11 bases. The CDR3 region is CASSLPGHYYEQYF. The CDR3 coding sequence is TGTGCCAGCAGCTTACCGGGACACTACTACGAGCAGTACTTC.

The V and J genes are TRBV27 and TRBJ2-2; 10 positions agree with TRBD1. The J segment lost 0 bases and the V segment lost 5 bases, leaving 3 bases of the junction unmatched. CDR3 size: 16 residues. Per the germline V gene, CDR1 is MNHEY and CDR2 is SMNVEV (reference sequence). This chain's CDR3 is CASSRQGAPNTGELFF. CDR3 nucleotides: TGTGCCAGCAGTCGACAGGGGGCCCCGAACACCGGGGAGCTGTTTTTT.

CDR3 residues: CATSGSGTFYNEQFF. The CDR3 DNA sequence: TGTGCCACCAGTGGGTCCGGGACATTTTACAATGAGCAGTTCTTC. The rearrangement joins TRBV24-1 to TRBJ2-1, with D tentatively TRBD1 (6 bases). This CDR3 has 15 residues. Germline V CDR1 and CDR2: KGHDR, SFDVKD. The V and J ends lost 5 bases and 4 bases respectively, with 14 bases between them.

The chain combines TRBV24-1 with TRBJ2-5; possible D gene TRBD1, 6 bases. Germline CDR1 KGHDR, CDR2 SFDVKD. The germline V and J ends were trimmed by 2 bases and 4 bases, with 13 bases remaining between them. This CDR3 comprises 15 residues. The CDR3: CATSDWVQGRETQYF. The CDR3 DNA reads as TGTGCCACCAGTGATTGGGTCCAGGGGAGAGAGACCCAGTACTTC.

This clone was seen just once. Since a much larger clone is just one base distant, this may be a read error. V and J are TRBV11-2 and TRBJ1-3; D possibly corresponds to TRBD1 (5 bases). The CDR3 sequence is 14 residues long. The germline CDR1 and CDR2 sequences are SGHAT and FQNNGV. V lost 6 bases, J lost 0 bases, and 9 bases lay in between. CDR3 DNA: TGTGCCAGCAGGGCAGACAGCTCTGGAAACACCATATATTTT. This translates into CASRADSSGNTIYF.

The rearrangement uses TRBV6-5 and TRBJ2-1, with a weak D call TRBD1 (5 bases). This CDR3 region has 14 residues. Trimming took 8 bases from V and 2 from J, leaving 13 bases between them. Germline V lookup: CDR1 MNHEY, CDR2 SVGAGI. CDR3 amino acids: CASSYGRAYNEQFF. The CDR3 DNA reads as TGTGCCAGCTCGTATGGCAGGGCCTACAATGAGCAGTTCTTC.

This clone was counted between two and nine times. This chain uses TRBV7-6 with TRBJ1-6; D not certain. Trimming cost V 5 bases and J 9 bases, with 14 bases left between them. Germline CDR1 SGHVS, CDR2 FNYEAQ. This CDR3 comprises 14 residues. The DNA of the CDR3 is TGTGCCAGCAGCCCTCAAACCGGGATTTCACCCCTCCACTTT. It is translated as CASSPQTGISPLHF.

The CDR3 DNA reads TGTGCCAGTAGTATAGATCTCGACAGGGTGAATGGCTACACCTTC. Translated: CASSIDLDRVNGYTF. The V and J genes are TRBV19 and TRBJ1-2, with TRBD1 identical over 7 bases. Germline CDR1 LNHDA, CDR2 SQIVND (reference sequence). V gave up 0 bases and J gave up 6 bases; unmatched junction bases: 7. This CDR3 comprises 15 residues.

V is TRBV11-2 and J is TRBJ2-1; 7 nucleotides line up with TRBD1. J lost 12 bases, V lost 5 bases, and 16 bases had no gene match. The CDR3 covers 15 residues. Germline V CDR1 and CDR2: SGHAT, FQNNGV. This chain's CDR3 is CASSRTGQAGVGQFF. CDR3 DNA sequence: TGTGCCAGCAGCCGGACAGGACAGGCCGGGGTGGGGCAGTTCTTC.

CDR3 sequence: CASSQERTDTQYF. CDR3 nucleotides: TGTGCCAGCAGTCAGGAACGCACAGATACGCAGTATTTT. V is TRBV2 and J is TRBJ2-3; no firm D call. This CDR3 region has 13 residues. CDR1 and CDR2 (germline): SNHLY, FYNNEI. Trimming took 5 bases from V and 1 from J, leaving 7 bases between them.

The chain links TRBV28 to TRBJ2-5; D is unresolved. The CDR3 consists of 14 residues. Trimming took off 2 bases at V and 0 bases at J, with 7 bases between the two ends. Per the germline V gene, CDR1 is MDHEN and CDR2 is SYDVKM. In DNA, the CDR3 is TGTGCCAGCAGTTTAAATGGCTACCAAGAGACCCAGTACTTC. Encoded protein: CASSLNGYQETQYF.

This clone was detected only a few times. The CDR3 spells CASSLDLGSGSADEQFF. DNA of the CDR3: TGTGCCAGCAGCTTAGATCTGGGTAGCGGGAGTGCGGATGAGCAGTTCTTC. The V and J genes are TRBV7-9 and TRBJ2-1; 9 nucleotides agree with TRBD2. Looked up from germline, CDR1 is SEHNR and CDR2 is FQNEAQ (reference sequence). This CDR3 is 17 amino acids long. Unmatched junction bases numbered 12, after V lost 1 base and J lost 8 bases.

This sequence joins TRBV6-8 and TRBJ2-3; a weak D match, TRBD2 (6 bases). This CDR3 is built from 16 residues. With 3 bases removed from V and 3 bases from J, the gap between germline ends came to 16 bases. Per germline, CDR1 MNHGY and CDR2 SAAAGT. The CDR3 coding sequence is TGTGCCAGCAGTTATAGGGGCAGGCGGGATACAGATACGCAGTATTTT. It translates to CASSYRGRRDTDTQYF.

V and J are TRBV4-2 and TRBJ2-1; 11 nucleotides line up with TRBD2. J gave up 5 bases and V 0 bases, and 12 bases lay outside the gene matches. The germline V gene encodes CDR1 LGHNA and CDR2 YNFKEQ. The CDR3 is 19 residues long. The CDR3 DNA is TGTGCCAGCAGCCAAGAACCCTATCTTACTAGCGGGGGAAACAATGAGCAGTTCTTC. Translation gives CASSQEPYLTSGGNNEQFF.

The chain recombines TRBV25-1 with TRBJ1-6; perhaps TRBD1 as D (6 bases). CDR3 length: 15 residues. The germline gives CDR1 MGHDK, CDR2 SYGVNS. The V and J ends lost 4 bases and 9 bases respectively, with 16 bases between them. CDR3 DNA: TGTGCCAGCAGTGGGGAGGGGGTAAATAGTTCACCCCTCCACTTT. This encodes CASSGEGVNSSPLHF.

This rearrangement joins TRBV5-8 to TRBJ1-4, with 8 bases lining up with TRBD1. The CDR3 has 16 residues. The germline gives CDR1 SGHTS, CDR2 YDEGEE. V gave up 5 bases and J gave up 4 bases; unmatched junction bases: 10. CDR3 residues: CASRGKAGGVNEKLFF. The CDR3 coding sequence is TGTGCCAGCAGAGGCAAGGCAGGGGGCGTTAATGAAAAACTGTTTTTT.